These T cell receptor beta chains were read from a single sample in a study of blood T cell repertoires in COVID-19. Measured with immunoSEQ multiplex PCR; TCRdb has only the in-frame clones, and not every one. The table records 180,000 or so clones, around nine tenths of them present only once. The specimen was PBMCs or T cells enriched from blood (not recorded which). These receptors all come from a woman under 30 who had recovered from COVID-19. Both conserved end residues are part of each CDR3. The D gene is left open where the match is weak. Clone size is not always given. Where it is, it says once, few, many or a class for expanded clones.

j_call	v_call	d_call	clone_size	cdr3_nt	cdr3_aa
TRBJ2-7	TRBV19	TRBD1	NA	TGTGCCAGTTCGGGGACAGGAGCCTACGAGCAGTACTTC	CASSGTGAYEQYF
TRBJ2-7	TRBV28	NA	NA	TGTGCCAGCAGTCAACCGGACAGAGCCTACGAGCAGTACTTC	CASSQPDRAYEQYF
TRBJ2-5	TRBV5-4	TRBD1	NA	TGTGCCAGCAGCCCCAGCACCGGGACAGGGTTAGAGGAGACCCAGTACTTC	CASSPSTGTGLEETQYF
TRBJ1-5	TRBV7-9	TRBD1	NA	TGTGCCAGCAGCTTAGGGGGGACAGTCTATAGCAATCAGCCCCAGCATTTT	CASSLGGTVYSNQPQHF
TRBJ1-1	TRBV15	NA	NA	TGTGCCACCAGCAGATACGGACAGATAAACACTGAAGCTTTCTTT	CATSRYGQINTEAFF
TRBJ1-2	TRBV3-1/TRBV3-2	NA	NA	TGTGCCAGCAGCTTACTAGCGTCAGGGCGAGACTATGGCTACACCTTC	CASSLLASGRDYGYTF
TRBJ1-2	TRBV9	NA	NA	TGTGCCAGCAGCGTAGGCGGCGGGTCCGGCTACACCTTC	CASSVGGGSGYTF
TRBJ2-5	TRBV5-1	TRBD2	NA	TGCGCCAGCAGCTGGGGGGGTAGCGGGAGGTCGCAAGAGACCCAGTACTTC	CASSWGGSGRSQETQYF
TRBJ1-2	TRBV7-2	TRBD1	NA	TGTGCCAGCAGGTCAGGGGGAGGCTACACCTTC	CASRSGGGYTF
TRBJ2-7	TRBV7-9	TRBD2	NA	TGTGCCAGCAGCTCGGGACTAGCCTCGCAGTACTTC	CASSSGLASQYF
TRBJ1-1	TRBV15	TRBD1	NA	TGTGCCGCGGGATCCGACAGGGACACTGAAGCTTTCTTT	CAAGSDRDTEAFF
TRBJ2-7	TRBV14	NA	once	TGTGCCAGCAGCCTACAAGTTGGGAGTTGGCGGGGCGAGCAGTACTTC	CASSLQVGSWRGEQYF
TRBJ2-2	TRBV11-3	NA	NA	TGTGCCAGCAGCTTTGAAGGGACATCGAACACCGGGGAGCTGTTTTTT	CASSFEGTSNTGELFF
TRBJ2-1	TRBV2	NA	NA	TGTGCCAGCAGTGAAGTAGCGGTGCAGTTCTTC	CASSEVAVQFF
TRBJ2-5	TRBV5-1	TRBD2	NA	TGCGCCAGCAGTTTGACTAGCGGGAGATTAGAGACCCAGTACTTC	CASSLTSGRLETQYF